The 18 T cell receptor beta chains below were found in one sample sequenced in a study of radiotherapy plus CTLA-4 blockade in lung cancer (dated by TCRdb to the late 2010s). The library was made by the immunoSEQ multiplex PCR assay. TCRdb obtained this table from immuneACCESS and retained in-frame rearrangements with V and J assigned. These tables miss some clones; where compared with another copy, unresolved V genes account for less than half of the shortfall, and the remainder is unexplained. The sample table shows 25,000 to 35,000 clones, and approximately 80% are seen once. Around 7% of the sample goes to the ten largest clones. Sample: peripheral blood, taken from a patient treated with radiotherapy plus ipilimumab. These receptor sequences come from a human donor with non-small cell lung cancer who had stable disease on radiotherapy plus ipilimumab.

The rearrangement joins TRBV30 to TRBJ1-2, with TRBD1 as a possible D gene (6 bases). The CDR3 contains 13 residues. Trimming took off 2 bases at V and 2 bases at J, with 9 bases between the two ends. Germline CDR1 GTSNPN, CDR2 SVGIG (reference sequence). The CDR3 nucleotides are TGTGCCTGGAGTACAGGACAGAACTATGGCTACACCTTC. It translates to CAWSTGQNYGYTF.

V and J are TRBV9 and TRBJ1-1; D is unclear. The CDR3 spans 13 residues. The V gene lost 7 bases and the J gene lost 1 base, with 11 bases spanning the gap. Germline V gene data show CDR1 as SGDLS and CDR2 as YYNGEE. In nucleotides, the CDR3 is TGTGCCAGCGGGGTTTCACAGAACACTGAAGCTTTCTTT. Protein product: CASGVSQNTEAFF.

The chain has TRBV5-5 and TRBJ1-1; 7 bases match TRBD1. CDR1 is SGHKS and CDR2 is YYEKEE in the germline V gene (reference sequence). The CDR3 consists of 13 residues. Trimming at V came to 4 bases and at J to 1 base, leaving 1 base not matched to a gene. CDR3 loop: CASSRDRNTEAFF. CDR3 DNA: TGTGCCAGCAGCCGGGACAGGAACACTGAAGCTTTCTTT.

CDR3 loop: CASSGLAGARETQYF. The CDR3 DNA reads as TGTGCCAGCAGTGGACTAGCGGGGGCCCGGGAGACCCAGTACTTC. The chain employs TRBV28 and TRBJ2-5; 13 bases map to TRBD2. V lost 5 bases and J lost 5; bases outside the gene matches: 5. This CDR3 is built from 15 residues. Germline values: CDR1 MDHEN, CDR2 SYDVKM.

The V and J genes are TRBV10-2 and TRBJ1-2, with D perhaps TRBD1 (5 bases). The CDR3 is 13 residues long. Germline CDR1 is WSHSY and CDR2 is SAAADI. The V and J ends lost 11 bases and 4 bases respectively, with 17 bases between them. In DNA form, the CDR3 reads TGCGCCGCGACGGGGGAAGGTGGCTATGGCTACACCTTC. Translated, it gives CAATGEGGYGYTF.

The gene calls are TRBV5-1 and TRBJ2-2; possibly TRBD1 for D (5 bases). This CDR3 is built from 16 residues. The germline gives CDR1 SGHRS, CDR2 YFSETQ. The V end was cut by 4 bases, the J end by 5 bases, with 18 bases between. This CDR3 is CASSGALSLRTGELFF. DNA for the CDR3: TGCGCCAGCAGCGGGGCACTCTCCCTGCGGACCGGGGAGCTGTTTTTT.

V is TRBV27 and J is TRBJ2-2; tentative D call: TRBD2 (5 bases). This CDR3 is 15 amino acids long. V dropped 7 bases and J dropped 7 bases, with 19 bases sitting between them. The germline gives CDR1 MNHEY, CDR2 SMNVEV (reference sequence). The CDR3 loop is CASIKNKGAGGELFF. CDR3 sequence (DNA): TGTGCCAGCATTAAAAATAAGGGTGCGGGCGGGGAGCTGTTTTTT.

This clone appeared a few times. V is TRBV6-5 and J is TRBJ2-5, with 13 nucleotides matching TRBD2. V gave up 3 bases and J gave up 5 bases; unmatched junction bases: 3. From germline, CDR1 is MNHEY and CDR2 SVGAGI. This CDR3 has 15 amino acids. This CDR3 reads CASSYTSGGAETQYF. The CDR3 nucleotides are TGTGCCAGCAGTTATACTAGCGGGGGGGCGGAGACCCAGTACTTC.

The rearrangement links TRBV15 to TRBJ1-5; TRBD1 is a possible D gene (6 bases). The CDR3 is made up of 13 amino acids. Germline V gene lookup returns CDR1 LNHNV and CDR2 YYDKDF (reference sequence). Between the trimmed V and J ends, which lost 6 bases and 7 bases, there was a span of 13 bases. The CDR3: CATSKQGGQPQHF. The CDR3 DNA reads as TGTGCCACCAGTAAACAGGGAGGCCAGCCCCAGCATTTT. Filled out from reference TRBV15 and TRBJ1-5, the complete variable domain reads DAMVIQNPRYQVTQFGKPVTLSCSQTLNHNVMYWYQQKSSQAPKLLFHYYDKDFNNEADTPDNFQSRRPNTSFCFLDIRSPGLGDTAMYLCATSKQGGQPQHFGDGTRLSIL.

The rearrangement joins TRBV21-1 to TRBJ1-5. TRBV21-1 is flagged as a pseudogene. The CDR3 is 9 amino acids. The CDR3 DNA is TGTGCCTGGTATCAGCCCCAGCATTTT. This encodes CAWYQPQHF.

The CDR3 spells CASSMGQGVVYTF. The CDR3 bases are TGTGCCAGCAGCATGGGACAGGGTGTCGTCTACACCTTC. This chain joins TRBV7-9 and TRBJ1-2; 9 bases fit TRBD1. V lost 5 bases and J lost 10; bases outside the gene matches: 8. Germline V CDR1 and CDR2: SEHNR, FQNEAQ (reference sequence). This CDR3 contains 13 residues.

This chain links TRBV10-3 with TRBJ1-1; TRBD1 agrees at 7 bases. CDR1 ENHRY and CDR2 SYGVKD come from the germline V gene. This CDR3 region has 11 residues. The V and J ends lost 4 bases and 7 bases, in that order; junction bases with no gene match: 0. Here the CDR3 reads CAISGQGEAFF. CDR3 in DNA: TGTGCCATCAGTGGACAGGGTGAAGCTTTCTTT.

The table lists this clone with a few counts. V is TRBV7-2 and J is TRBJ2-1; D is undetermined. There are 14 residues in the CDR3. V lost 5 bases, J lost 10 bases, and 18 bases lay in between. CDR1 is SGHTA and CDR2 is FQGNSA in the germline V gene. The CDR3 sequence is CASSIFGGSQEQFF. As DNA, the CDR3 is TGTGCCAGCAGCATATTCGGTGGGTCGCAAGAGCAGTTCTTC.

The V and J genes are TRBV4-1 and TRBJ1-5; 9 bases agree with TRBD1. The CDR3 is 16 residues long. The J segment lost 1 base and the V segment lost 4 bases, leaving 5 bases of the junction unmatched. Looked up from germline, CDR1 is MGHRA and CDR2 is YSYEKL. As DNA, the CDR3 is TGCGCCAGCAGCCGGGGAGACAGGGGGAGCAATCAGCCCCAGCATTTT. This sequence encodes CASSRGDRGSNQPQHF.

The V and J genes are TRBV7-9 and TRBJ2-2; TRBD1 aligns across 9 bases. There are 15 residues in the CDR3. V lost 5 bases and J lost 1; bases outside the gene matches: 2. Germline loops: CDR1 SEHNR, CDR2 FQNEAQ (reference sequence). The CDR3 sequence is CASSPGQGNTGELFF. CDR3 sequence (DNA): TGTGCCAGCAGCCCGGGACAGGGGAACACCGGGGAGCTGTTTTTT.

In this sample, this clone turned up a few times. The chain links TRBV18 to TRBJ2-1; 8 bases line up with TRBD2. J gave up 0 bases and V 5 bases, and 9 bases lay outside the gene matches. Germline CDR1 is KGHSH and CDR2 is LQKENI. The CDR3 covers 17 residues. CDR3 amino acids: CASSRTGGTGSYNEQFF. CDR3 sequence (DNA): TGTGCCAGCTCAAGAACGGGAGGGACGGGCTCCTACAATGAGCAGTTCTTC.

This clone was seen more than once but under ten times. The chain couples TRBV5-6 to TRBJ1-6; D is possibly TRBD1 (5 bases). The germline CDR1 and CDR2 sequences are SGHDT and YYEEEE. Trimming removed 3 bases from V and 0 bases from J, with 13 bases in between. The CDR3 has 17 amino acids. CDR3 region: CASSSAPGSSYNSPLHF. In DNA form, the CDR3 reads TGTGCCAGCAGCTCGGCCCCAGGGAGCTCCTATAATTCACCCCTCCACTTT.

This clone was seen only a few times. The V and J genes are TRBV6-6 and TRBJ1-1; D possibly corresponds to TRBD1 (6 bases). The CDR3 runs 14 residues. Per germline, CDR1 MNHNY and CDR2 SVGAGI (reference sequence). The germline V and J ends were trimmed by 4 bases and 1 base, with 10 bases remaining between them. CDR3 in amino acids: CASSLTTGNTEAFF. The DNA for the CDR3 is TGTGCCAGCAGTTTAACGACAGGGAACACTGAAGCTTTCTTT.